Listed here are 21 T cell receptor beta chains from one sample, sequenced in a study of metastatic and nonmetastatic thyroid tumors. No patient had received any treatment before thyroid surgery. With MiXCR, TCRdb called clones anew from the PCR reads. Altogether some 33,000 clones are present, approximately 15% being singletons, with the ten largest covering around 20%. The sequencing input was blood. These receptors came from a male donor with papillary thyroid cancer or a benign thyroid nodule (not recorded which). Some clones in this sample may be carry-over from other donors' samples.

This clone was counted many times. The chain joins TRBV18 to TRBJ1-2; D unresolved. The CDR3 totals 14 residues. With 1 base removed from V and 2 bases from J, the gap between germline ends came to 8 bases. CDR1 and CDR2 (germline): KGHSH, LQKENI. DNA of the CDR3: TGTGCCAGCTCACCACAATCGGAGAACTATGGCTACACCTTC. Amino acids: CASSPQSENYGYTF.

This clone has at least ten counts. The rearrangement uses TRBV5-1 and TRBJ2-7, with D unclear. Deletions cut 4 bases from V and 1 base from J, with 9 bases between. Looked up from germline, CDR1 is SGHRS and CDR2 is YFSETQ. The CDR3 extends over 13 amino acids. The CDR3 bases are TGCGCCAGCAGCGAAACCAAGTCCTACGAGCAGTACTTC. This encodes CASSETKSYEQYF.

The chain combines TRBV5-1 with TRBJ2-2, with D unresolved. The germline CDR1 and CDR2 sequences are SGHRS and YFSETQ. This CDR3 region has 16 residues. V lost 4 bases to trimming and J lost 2 bases, with 15 bases between them. The chain's CDR3 is CASSPSGWLNTGELFF. CDR3 nucleotides: TGCGCCAGCAGCCCCAGTGGGTGGCTAAACACCGGGGAGCTGTTTTTT.

This clone was seen ten or more times. The chain employs TRBV6-5 and TRBJ1-1; D might be TRBD1 (5 bases). With 2 bases removed from V and 7 bases from J, the gap between germline ends came to 23 bases. The CDR3 totals 17 residues. The germline CDR1 and CDR2 sequences are MNHEY and SVGAGI. CDR3 sequence reads: CASSYGAPGRTFGEAFF. The DNA of the CDR3 is TGTGCCAGCAGTTACGGGGCGCCTGGCAGGACCTTCGGTGAAGCTTTCTTT.

The gene calls are TRBV6-5 and TRBJ2-7; D gene ambiguous. V lost 2 bases and J 4 bases, leaving 9 bases between the germline ends. The CDR3 is 13 residues long. Looked up from germline, CDR1 is MNHEY and CDR2 is SVGAGI. This chain's CDR3 is CASSYADGYEQYF. DNA for the CDR3: TGTGCCAGCAGTTACGCTGATGGATACGAGCAGTACTTC.

This clone was picked up many times. The V gene is TRBV18, the J gene TRBJ1-6; 7 bases align to TRBD1. The CDR3 is 15 residues long. From germline, CDR1 is KGHSH and CDR2 LQKENI. The trim removed 3 bases at V and 8 bases at J, leaving 7 bases unmatched. The CDR3 sequence is CASSPRGDLDSPLHF. The CDR3 region has the DNA TGTGCCAGCTCACCCAGGGGGGATTTGGATTCACCCCTCCACTTT.

A few counts support this clone. A read error may be the cause here, since a much bigger clone is one base away. This specimen includes other DNA sequences encoding the same CDR3. The V and J genes are TRBV3-1 and TRBJ1-6; perhaps TRBD1 as D (5 bases). CDR1 and CDR2 (germline): LGHDT, YNNKEL (reference sequence). The CDR3 has 15 amino acids. CDR3 nucleotides: TGTGCCAGCAGCCAAGATGGGGGGGGTGGTTCACCACTCCACTTT. Protein sequence: CASSQDGGGGSPLHF.

This clone was detected ten times or more. V and J are TRBV20-1 and TRBJ2-3; TRBD2 matches 7 bases. The V segment lost 4 bases and the J segment 1 base; nucleotides outside the gene matches: 14. The germline CDR1 and CDR2 sequences are DFQATT and SNEGSKA (reference sequence). The CDR3 consists of 17 residues. CDR3 loop: CSANVLAGDMGTDTQYF. As DNA, the CDR3 is TGCAGTGCTAATGTACTTGCGGGAGATATGGGCACAGATACGCAGTATTTT.

The V gene is TRBV20-1, the J gene TRBJ2-3; 11 bases match TRBD2. Trimming at V came to 3 bases and at J to 2 bases, leaving 7 bases not matched to a gene. The CDR3 runs 16 residues. Per the germline V gene, CDR1 is DFQATT and CDR2 is SNEGSKA (reference sequence). This CDR3 is CSARGFSGRATDTQYF. CDR3 DNA: TGCAGTGCTAGGGGATTTAGCGGGAGGGCCACAGATACGCAGTATTTT.

On this clone itself: One end of the junction fails to match germline, which may point to a read error. The rearrangement joins TRBV6-2 or TRBV6-3 to TRBJ2-7; D unclear. Germline V CDR1 and CDR2: MNHEY, SVGEGT. This CDR3 contains 11 residues. The CDR3 loop reads CASVRTYEQSF. DNA of the CDR3: TGTGCCAGCGTAAGGACCTACGAGCAGTCCTTC.

V is TRBV2 and J is TRBJ2-3; tentatively, D is TRBD2 (5 bases). The CDR3 is made up of 15 amino acids. The ends were cut back, 4 bases at V and 1 base at J, with 12 bases in the middle. Germline CDR1 reads SNHLY; CDR2 reads FYNNEI. CDR3 nucleotides: TGTGCCAGCAGTGGTACAGCGGAGGGCACAGATACGCAGTATTTT. Translation gives CASSGTAEGTDTQYF.

This clone has a count of ten or more. The rearrangement uses TRBV9 and TRBJ2-2; a possible D gene is TRBD1 (5 bases). The V and J ends lost 4 bases and 6 bases respectively, with 10 bases between them. The CDR3 sequence is 13 residues long. Germline values: CDR1 SGDLS, CDR2 YYNGEE. In DNA, the CDR3 is TGTGCCAGCAGCAGTCAGGGCGCCGGGGAGCTGTTTTTT. Translation gives CASSSQGAGELFF.

This clone appeared many times. The chain employs TRBV6-1 and TRBJ1-5; 8 bases are a match to TRBD1. Germline V lookup: CDR1 MNHNS, CDR2 SASEGT. V trimming: 3 bases; J trimming: 4 bases; junction bases outside the gene matches: 5. The length of the CDR3 is 15 residues. The DNA of the CDR3 is TGTGCCAGCAGTGACCAAACAGGGGGTAATCAGCCCCAGCATTTT. Translating gives CASSDQTGGNQPQHF.

This clone was counted at least ten times. The chain employs TRBV6-1 and TRBJ2-7; D remains ambiguous. CDR1 MNHNS and CDR2 SASEGT come from the germline V gene. Trimming shortened V by 6 bases and J by 3 bases, and 6 bases separated the two germline ends. The CDR3 consists of 11 residues. The chain's CDR3 is CASRTDYEQYF. Here the CDR3 DNA reads TGTGCCAGCAGGACCGACTACGAGCAGTACTTC.

This clone was seen many times. The sample has other DNA sequences that encode this CDR3 too. V is TRBV7-9 and J is TRBJ2-5; the match to TRBD1 covers 9 bases. V gave up 4 bases and J gave up 3 bases; unmatched junction bases: 6. Germline V gene sequence: CDR1 SEHNR, CDR2 FQNEAQ (reference sequence). There are 15 residues in the CDR3. CDR3 bases: TGTGCCAGCAGCTCCACGGACAGGGGCAAAGAGACCCAGTACTTC. It encodes CASSSTDRGKETQYF.

The chain carries TRBV6-1 and TRBJ2-1; 15 bases align to TRBD2. V was clipped by 6 bases and J by 6 bases; unmatched bases: 3. Germline V lookup: CDR1 MNHNS, CDR2 SASEGT. This CDR3 is 15 amino acids long. Here the CDR3 DNA reads TGTGCCAGCAGCGAGGGACTAGCGGGAGGCAATGAGCAGTTCTTC. Protein: CASSEGLAGGNEQFF.

As for this clone: It may be a read error: a sequence one base away is much more abundant. Other DNA sequences of this sample code for an identical CDR3. CDR3 protein: CASSWTGDQETQYF. CDR3 bases: TGTGCCAGCAGCTGGACAGGTGATCAAGAGACCCAGTACTTC. The chain recombines TRBV5-4 with TRBJ2-5, with TRBD1 matching over 7 bases. After removal of 3 bases from V and 2 bases from J, the junction contained 4 bases not matched to a gene. Germline values: CDR1 SGHNT, CDR2 YYREEE (reference sequence). The CDR3 is made up of 14 amino acids.

This clone was seen ten or more times. The rearrangement links TRBV5-1 to TRBJ2-1; a weak D match, TRBD2 (6 bases). This CDR3 spans 12 amino acids. V shed 2 bases and J shed 14 bases, with 14 bases lying between them. The V gene's germline CDR1 is SGHRS and CDR2 YFSETQ. In DNA form, the CDR3 reads TGCGCCAGCAGCTTCTCCGGGACTGAAGAGTTCTTC. Encoded protein: CASSFSGTEEFF.

In this sample, this clone turned up many times. The V and J genes are TRBV12-3 or TRBV12-4 and TRBJ2-1; D is unresolved. This CDR3 spans 11 amino acids. V was shortened by 3 bases and J by 13 bases, with 10 bases between the two germline ends. In DNA form, the CDR3 reads TGTGCCAGCAGTTTTGGGTCAATCCAGTTCTTC. It translates to CASSFGSIQFF.

The V and J genes are TRBV28 and TRBJ1-6; unclear D gene. Trimming removed 3 bases at V and 0 bases at J, with 6 bases between. Germline V gene lookup returns CDR1 MDHEN and CDR2 SYDVKM. The CDR3 sequence is 15 residues long. The DNA for the CDR3 is TGTGCCAGCAGTTTGTATCTCTCCTATAATTCACCCCTCCACTTT. Translation: CASSLYLSYNSPLHF.

This clone was observed many times. The V gene is TRBV7-8, the J gene TRBJ2-5; maybe TRBD2 (7 bases). Germline CDR1 SGHVS, CDR2 FQNEAQ. Trimming left V 4 bases short and J 5 bases short, with 17 bases between. The CDR3 contains 15 residues. The CDR3: CASSSGAGAGETQYF. The CDR3 nucleotides are TGTGCCAGCAGCTCAGGGGCGGGAGCGGGGGAGACCCAGTACTTC.